Listed below are T cell receptor beta chains from one sample, sequenced in a study of early T cells in non-severe SARS-CoV-2 infection. TCRdb itself ran the 5' RACE reads through MiXCR, one entry per CDR3 protein. The data contain tens of thousands of distinct CDR3 sequences, about 10% of them singletons. This specimen consisted of whole blood, obtained at baseline. Every receptor here comes from an adult who was a healthcare worker with PCR-confirmed SARS-CoV-2 infection or an uninfected control (not recorded which). Both conserved end residues are part of each CDR3. The D gene is left open where the match is weak. Some rows have no size entry. The others give once, few or many, or a class for an expanded clone.

CDR3: CASSPHGVNTEQYF; DNA: TGTGCCAGCAGCCCACATGGGGTTAATACCGAGCAGTACTTC; size: .; V: TRBV7-2; D: .; J: TRBJ2-7; length: 14
CDR3: CASGPMTGTDTQYF; DNA: TGTGCTAGTGGTCCGATGACAGGCACAGATACGCAGTATTTT; size: few; V: TRBV12-5; D: .; J: TRBJ2-3; length: 14
CDR3: CASSARGTARDEQYF; DNA: TGTGCCAGCAGTGCCAGAGGTACGGCGCGAGACGAGCAGTACTTC; size: .; V: TRBV6-1; D: .; J: TRBJ2-7; length: 15
CDR3: CASSLEVGAKAFF; DNA: TGTGCCAGCAGCTTAGAAGTGGGGGCAAAAGCTTTCTTT; size: many; V: TRBV11-3; D: .; J: TRBJ1-1; length: 13
CDR3: CASSEMGRGSQETQYF; DNA: TGTGCCAGCAGTGAAATGGGCAGGGGGAGCCAAGAGACCCAGTACTTC; size: many; V: TRBV6-1; D: TRBD1; J: TRBJ2-5; length: 16
CDR3: CASSRQGPNQETQYF; DNA: TGTGCCAGCAGCAGACAGGGGCCGAACCAAGAGACCCAGTACTTC; size: many; V: TRBV11-1; D: TRBD1; J: TRBJ2-5; length: 15
CDR3: CASSLVPEYGTQYF; DNA: TGTGCCAGCAGCTTAGTCCCGGAGTATGGGACCCAGTACTTC; size: many; V: TRBV7-9; D: .; J: TRBJ2-5; length: 14
CDR3: CASSPGVRAFF; DNA: TGTGCCAGCAGCCCAGGGGTAAGGGCTTTCTTT; size: many; V: TRBV12-3/TRBV12-4; D: .; J: TRBJ1-1; length: 11
CDR3: CSASPALPGTSVEAFF; DNA: TGCAGTGCTAGTCCCGCCTTACCCGGGACAAGTGTTGAAGCTTTCTTT; size: few; V: TRBV20-1; D: .; J: TRBJ1-1; length: 16
CDR3: CSVDTGYTGELFF; DNA: TGCAGCGTTGACACAGGGTACACCGGGGAGCTGTTTTTT; size: many; V: TRBV29-1; D: .; J: TRBJ2-2; length: 13
CDR3: CASFSMGEKLFF; DNA: TGTGCCAGTTTCTCGATGGGGGAAAAACTGTTTTTT; size: .; V: TRBV28; D: .; J: TRBJ1-4; length: 12
CDR3: CASAPGGYEQYF; DNA: TGTGCCAGCGCCCCAGGGGGCTACGAGCAGTACTTC; size: .; V: TRBV13; D: TRBD1; J: TRBJ2-7; length: 12
CDR3: CASSPLGEGENTEAFF; DNA: TGTGCCAGCAGCCCTCTGGGGGAAGGGGAGAACACTGAAGCTTTCTTT; size: few; V: TRBV6-5; D: .; J: TRBJ1-1; length: 16
CDR3: CASSIPEGQAYGYTF; DNA: TGTGCCAGTAGTATCCCCGAGGGACAGGCCTATGGCTACACCTTC; size: few; V: TRBV19; D: TRBD1; J: TRBJ1-2; length: 15
CDR3: CATTRTEYNEQFF; DNA: TGTGCCACCACTAGGACAGAATACAATGAGCAGTTCTTC; size: .; V: TRBV7-9; D: .; J: TRBJ2-1; length: 13
CDR3: CASSSPYNEQFF; DNA: TGTGCCAGCAGCTCACCCTACAATGAGCAGTTCTTC; size: .; V: TRBV7-2; D: .; J: TRBJ2-1; length: 12
CDR3: CASSPPRGEEDTQYF; DNA: TGTGCCAGCTCACCACCCCGGGGGGAAGAAGATACGCAGTATTTT; size: many; V: TRBV18; D: TRBD2; J: TRBJ2-3; length: 15
CDR3: CASSRGLLSYEQYF; DNA: TGTGCCAGCAGCAGGGGACTTCTCAGCTACGAGCAGTACTTC; size: .; V: TRBV9; D: .; J: TRBJ2-7; length: 14
CDR3: CSVDAISGAFF; DNA: TGCAGCGTTGATGCAATCTCGGGAGCTTTCTTT; size: .; V: TRBV29-1; D: .; J: TRBJ1-1; length: 11
CDR3: CSVESSLPDTQYF; DNA: TGCAGCGTTGAAAGCAGTCTCCCAGATACGCAGTATTTT; size: few; V: TRBV29-1; D: .; J: TRBJ2-3; length: 13
CDR3: CSASRGLAQETQYF; DNA: TGCAGTGCTAGTCGGGGACTAGCTCAAGAGACCCAGTACTTC; size: .; V: TRBV20-1; D: TRBD2; J: TRBJ2-5; length: 14
CDR3: CASSFGTSGGAEKFF; DNA: TGTGCCAGCAGCTTCGGGACTAGCGGGGGGGCCGAGAAGTTCTTC; size: .; V: TRBV11-2; D: TRBD2; J: TRBJ2-1; length: 15
CDR3: CASRQDRGGYTF; DNA: TGTGCCAGCAGACAAGACAGGGGTGGCTACACCTTC; size: many; V: TRBV2; D: TRBD1; J: TRBJ1-2; length: 12
CDR3: CASSLGPVQGDHYGYTF; DNA: TGTGCCAGCAGCTTAGGACCCGTCCAAGGGGACCACTATGGCTACACCTTC; size: .; V: TRBV7-9; D: .; J: TRBJ1-2; length: 17
CDR3: CASSLFRNEQFF; DNA: TGTGCCAGCAGCTTATTTCGCAATGAGCAGTTCTTC; size: many; V: TRBV7-9; D: .; J: TRBJ2-1; length: 12
CDR3: CASSLPDTSYGYTF; DNA: TGTGCCAGCAGCTTGCCGGACACTTCCTATGGCTACACCTTC; size: .; V: TRBV5-4; D: .; J: TRBJ1-2; length: 14
CDR3: CSAGTLYEQYF; DNA: TGCAGCGCCGGGACACTCTACGAGCAGTACTTC; size: few; V: TRBV29-1; D: .; J: TRBJ2-7; length: 11
CDR3: CASSLAGLAGARTDTQYF; DNA: TGTGCCAGCAGTTTAGCGGGACTAGCGGGGGCCCGCACAGATACGCAGTATTTT; size: many; V: TRBV12-3/TRBV12-4; D: TRBD2; J: TRBJ2-3; length: 18
CDR3: CSVGVRQGAYTQYF; DNA: TGCAGTGTAGGAGTTCGGCAGGGGGCTTATACGCAGTATTTT; size: few; V: TRBV20-1; D: TRBD1; J: TRBJ2-3; length: 14
CDR3: CASNSQGFREQYF; DNA: TGTGCCAGCAACAGTCAGGGATTCCGCGAGCAGTACTTC; size: .; V: TRBV28; D: .; J: TRBJ2-7; length: 13
CDR3: CSATPNYGYTF; DNA: TGCAGTGCTACCCCTAACTATGGCTACACCTTC; size: many; V: TRBV20-1; D: .; J: TRBJ1-2; length: 11
CDR3: CAISESGRGYEQYF; DNA: TGTGCCATCAGTGAGTCAGGGAGGGGGTACGAGCAGTACTTC; size: .; V: TRBV10-3; D: .; J: TRBJ2-7; length: 14
CDR3: CASSLHPRGSNQPQHF; DNA: TGTGCCAGCAGCTTACATCCCCGGGGGAGCAATCAGCCCCAGCATTTT; size: many; V: TRBV7-2; D: .; J: TRBJ1-5; length: 16
CDR3: CASSYRREDTQYF; DNA: TGTGCCAGCAGTTACCGAAGGGAAGATACGCAGTATTTT; size: .; V: TRBV6-6; D: .; J: TRBJ2-3; length: 13
CDR3: CASSLRGGSDTQYF; DNA: TGTGCCAGCAGCCTAAGAGGGGGGTCAGATACGCAGTATTTT; size: many; V: TRBV9; D: .; J: TRBJ2-3; length: 14
CDR3: CASTVAGGFYEQYF; DNA: TGTGCCAGCACCGTAGCGGGGGGATTCTACGAGCAGTACTTC; size: many; V: TRBV28; D: TRBD2; J: TRBJ2-7; length: 14
CDR3: CASSTKTGSGNTIYF; DNA: TGCGCCAGCAGCACCAAGACAGGCTCTGGAAACACCATATATTTT; size: few; V: TRBV5-1; D: .; J: TRBJ1-3; length: 15
CDR3: CSGQGRETQYF; DNA: TGCAGCGGACAGGGGAGGGAGACCCAGTACTTC; size: many; V: TRBV29-1; D: TRBD1; J: TRBJ2-5; length: 11
CDR3: CSVAGSVEETQYF; DNA: TGCAGCGTCGCAGGGTCCGTAGAAGAGACCCAGTACTTC; size: many; V: TRBV29-1; D: .; J: TRBJ2-5; length: 13
CDR3: CSVEGTSGAGGELFF; DNA: TGCAGCGTTGAAGGGACTAGCGGGGCCGGCGGGGAGCTGTTTTTT; size: .; V: TRBV29-1; D: TRBD2; J: TRBJ2-2; length: 15
CDR3: CAIRLAGETDTQYF; DNA: TGTGCCATCAGGCTAGCGGGGGAGACAGATACGCAGTATTTT; size: .; V: TRBV10-3; D: TRBD2; J: TRBJ2-3; length: 14
CDR3: CSGGRGTEAFF; DNA: TGCAGCGGGGGGAGAGGCACTGAAGCTTTCTTT; size: many; V: TRBV29-1; D: .; J: TRBJ1-1; length: 11
CDR3: CASNLQGANTEAFF; DNA: TGCGCCAGCAATTTACAGGGCGCCAACACTGAAGCTTTCTTT; size: few; V: TRBV5-1; D: .; J: TRBJ1-1; length: 14
CDR3: CASSLLRTGYEQYF; DNA: TGTGCCAGCAGCCTCCTAAGGACAGGGTACGAGCAGTACTTC; size: many; V: TRBV7-9; D: TRBD1; J: TRBJ2-7; length: 14
CDR3: CSARVELGGGPYNEQFF; DNA: TGCAGTGCTAGAGTAGAGTTGGGAGGAGGGCCCTACAATGAGCAGTTCTTC; size: .; V: TRBV20-1; D: .; J: TRBJ2-1; length: 17
CDR3: CASSYSGIEQFF; DNA: TGTGCCAGCAGCTATAGCGGGATTGAGCAGTTCTTC; size: many; V: TRBV3-1; D: TRBD2; J: TRBJ2-1; length: 12
CDR3: CASMRKGTGSYEQYF; DNA: TGTGCCAGTATGAGGAAGGGGACAGGGTCCTACGAGCAGTACTTC; size: .; V: TRBV19; D: TRBD1; J: TRBJ2-7; length: 15
CDR3: CSASMDRVEETQYF; DNA: TGCAGTGCTAGTATGGACAGGGTAGAAGAGACCCAGTACTTC; size: .; V: TRBV20-1; D: TRBD1; J: TRBJ2-5; length: 14
CDR3: CSVERQASSSYNEQFF; DNA: TGCAGCGTTGAACGACAGGCATCGAGCTCCTACAATGAGCAGTTCTTC; size: few; V: TRBV29-1; D: .; J: TRBJ2-1; length: 16
CDR3: CASSLMTRGTGELFF; DNA: TGTGCCAGCAGCTTGATGACTAGGGGCACCGGGGAGCTGTTTTTT; size: many; V: TRBV5-5; D: .; J: TRBJ2-2; length: 15
CDR3: CASSRNSGGAFDEQFF; DNA: TGTGCCAGCAGTCGAAATAGCGGGGGGGCCTTTGATGAGCAGTTCTTC; size: few; V: TRBV6-5; D: TRBD2; J: TRBJ2-1; length: 16
CDR3: CASSLTGGGDNIQYF; DNA: TGCGCCAGCAGCTTAACTGGAGGGGGCGATAACATTCAGTACTTC; size: .; V: TRBV5-1; D: .; J: TRBJ2-4; length: 15
CDR3: CSARKEDTQYF; DNA: TGCAGTGCTAGAAAGGAGGATACGCAGTATTTT; size: .; V: TRBV20-1; D: .; J: TRBJ2-3; length: 11
CDR3: CASSYGTGGQPQHF; DNA: TGTGCCAGCAGTTACGGGACAGGGGGCCAGCCCCAGCATTTT; size: many; V: TRBV7-9; D: TRBD1; J: TRBJ1-5; length: 14
CDR3: CASSLSSGGAREQYF; DNA: TGTGCCAGCAGCTTATCTAGCGGGGGGGCCCGGGAGCAGTACTTC; size: few; V: TRBV11-2; D: TRBD2; J: TRBJ2-7; length: 15
CDR3: CSVEDPRGGPYEQYF; DNA: TGCAGCGTTGAAGACCCGCGGGGGGGTCCCTACGAGCAGTACTTC; size: .; V: TRBV29-1; D: TRBD2; J: TRBJ2-7; length: 15
CDR3: CASSLGGTYGYTF; DNA: TGTGCCAGCAGCTTAGGGGGGACATATGGCTACACCTTC; size: many; V: TRBV11-2; D: .; J: TRBJ1-2; length: 13
CDR3: CASRPDRADTEAFF; DNA: TGTGCCAGCAGACCGGACAGGGCCGACACTGAAGCTTTCTTT; size: few; V: TRBV12-3/TRBV12-4; D: TRBD1; J: TRBJ1-1; length: 14
CDR3: CASSLATSGVSYNEQFF; DNA: TGTGCCAGCAGCTTAGCGACTAGCGGGGTCTCCTACAATGAGCAGTTCTTC; size: .; V: TRBV7-2; D: TRBD2; J: TRBJ2-1; length: 17
CDR3: CASSYATSGVHEQYF; DNA: TGTGCCAGCAGTTACGCGACTAGCGGGGTCCACGAGCAGTACTTC; size: .; V: TRBV6-6; D: TRBD2; J: TRBJ2-7; length: 15